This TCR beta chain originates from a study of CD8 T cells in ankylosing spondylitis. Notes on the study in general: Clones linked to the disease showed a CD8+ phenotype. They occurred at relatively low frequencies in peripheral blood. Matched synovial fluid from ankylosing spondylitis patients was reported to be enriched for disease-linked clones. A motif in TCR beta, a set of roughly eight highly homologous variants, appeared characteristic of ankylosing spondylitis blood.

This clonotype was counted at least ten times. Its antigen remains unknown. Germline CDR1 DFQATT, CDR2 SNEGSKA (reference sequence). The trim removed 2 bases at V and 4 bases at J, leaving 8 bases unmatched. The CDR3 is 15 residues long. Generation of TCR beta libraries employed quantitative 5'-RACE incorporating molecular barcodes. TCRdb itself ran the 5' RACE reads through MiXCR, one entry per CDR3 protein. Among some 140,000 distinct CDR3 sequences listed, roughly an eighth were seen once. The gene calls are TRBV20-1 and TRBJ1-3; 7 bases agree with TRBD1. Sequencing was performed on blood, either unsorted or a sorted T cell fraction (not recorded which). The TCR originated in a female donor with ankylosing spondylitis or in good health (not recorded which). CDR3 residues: CSARTIQGLGNTIYF. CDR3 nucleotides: TGCAGTGCTAGAACAATACAGGGGCTCGGAAACACCATATATTTT.